The clone carrying this T cell receptor (beta chain) was detected a few times. Treatment of the sample: preoperative locoregional IRX-2 cytokine immunotherapy. Samples came from a phase Ib trial of preoperative locoregional IRX-2 cytokine immunotherapy. Profiling relied on immunoSEQ multiplex PCR, and the TCRdb table lists in-frame clones only, not all of them. The table has 55,000 to 70,000 clones, less than 95% seen once. The data were taken from a study of preoperative IRX-2 immunotherapy in early breast cancer. Germline V gene sequence: CDR1 SGHTA, CDR2 FQGNSA. Trimming removed 5 bases at V and 7 bases at J, with 9 bases between. The CDR3 totals 12 residues.

This sequence originates from a human donor with breast cancer. The chain has TRBV7-2 and TRBJ1-5; D is undetermined. This specimen was collected from a patient treated with IRX-2 immunotherapy. In DNA form, the CDR3 reads TGTGCCAGCAGCCCGTCAGGACAGCCCCAGCATTTT. The encoded protein is CASSPSGQPQHF.